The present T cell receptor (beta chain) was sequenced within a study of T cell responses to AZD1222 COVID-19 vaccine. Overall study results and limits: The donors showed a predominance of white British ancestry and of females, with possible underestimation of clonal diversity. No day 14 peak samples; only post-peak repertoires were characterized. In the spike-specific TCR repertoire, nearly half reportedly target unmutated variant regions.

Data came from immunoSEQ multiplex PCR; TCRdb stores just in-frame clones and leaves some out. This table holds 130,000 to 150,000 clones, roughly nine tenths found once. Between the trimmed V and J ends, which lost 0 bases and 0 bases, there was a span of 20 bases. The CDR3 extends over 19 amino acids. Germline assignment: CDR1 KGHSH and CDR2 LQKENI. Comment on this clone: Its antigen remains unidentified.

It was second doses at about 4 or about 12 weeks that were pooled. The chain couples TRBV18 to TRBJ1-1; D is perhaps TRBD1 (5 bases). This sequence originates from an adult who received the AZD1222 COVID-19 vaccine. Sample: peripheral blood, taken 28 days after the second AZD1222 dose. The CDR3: CASSPPLRTLDMMNTEAFF. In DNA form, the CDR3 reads TGTGCCAGCTCACCACCGTTAAGGACTCTGGACATGATGAACACTGAAGCTTTCTTT. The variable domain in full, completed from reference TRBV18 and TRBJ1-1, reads NAGVMQNPRHLVRRRGQEARLRCSPMKGHSHVYWYRQLPEEGLKFMVYLQKENIIDESGMPKERFSAEFPKEGPSILRIQQVVRGDSAAYFCASSPPLRTLDMMNTEAFFGQGTRLTVV.